The present T cell receptor (beta chain) was sequenced within a study of breast tumors, draining lymph nodes, adjacent tissues. TCRdb re-called the multiplex PCR reads through MiXCR, storing one row per CDR3 protein. The table has fewer than 15,000 distinct CDR3 sequences, 55% seen once. The CDR3 length is 13 residues. CDR1 and CDR2 (germline): SNHLY, FYNNEI. V was shortened by 4 bases and J by 12 bases, with 16 bases between the two germline ends. The V gene is TRBV2, the J gene TRBJ1-5; weak D call: TRBD1 (5 bases). Sequenced sample: tumor-adjacent breast tissue. The receptor's source is a female donor with breast cancer. Some clones in this sample may be carry-over from other donors' samples. The CDR3 sequence: CASSVGPGHDQHF. CDR3 nucleotide sequence: TGTGCCAGCAGTGTTGGGCCCGGACATGACCAGCATTTT.